The 26 T cell receptor beta chains below were found in one sample sequenced in a study of CD4 T cells in relation to SARS-CoV-2 and coronaviruses. The repertoire was sequenced with immunoSEQ multiplex PCR; TCRdb's copy has only in-frame clones and lacks some. Of tens of thousands of clones in the sample, approximately 90% were seen once. Before the COVID-19 pandemic, during about 2010-2018, CD4+ T cells were taken from unexposed donors. Sequenced input: memory CD4+ T cells from PBMCs. The receptors shown here come from a human donor in good health.

This rearrangement joins TRBV28 to TRBJ1-5; 8 bases line up with TRBD1. From germline, CDR1 is MDHEN and CDR2 SYDVKM. J was trimmed by 6 bases and V by 5 bases; bases with no gene match: 12. CDR3 length: 16 residues. CDR3 residues: CASSPRQGRSSQPQHF. The CDR3 DNA follows: TGTGCCAGCAGTCCCAGACAGGGGCGATCTTCTCAGCCCCAGCATTTT. Full variable domain (rest looked up from reference TRBV28 and TRBJ1-5): DVKVTQSSRYLVKRTGEKVFLECVQDMDHENMFWYRQDPGLGLRLIYFSYDVKMKEKGDIPEGYSVSREKKERFSLILESASTNQTSMYLCASSPRQGRSSQPQHFGDGTRLSIL.

J is TRBJ2-7 and V is TRBV19, with D possibly matching TRBD1 (6 bases). Germline V lookup: CDR1 LNHDA, CDR2 SQIVND (reference sequence). The CDR3 length is 15 residues. Trimming took off 3 bases at V and 0 bases at J, with 12 bases between the two ends. The CDR3, as DNA: TGTGCCAGTAGTATTAAAGAGACAGGCTCCTACGAGCAGTACTTC. It specifies CASSIKETGSYEQYF. Combining the CDR3 with reference TRBV19 and TRBJ2-7 gives the whole variable domain DGGITQSPKYLFRKEGQNVTLSCEQNLNHDAMYWYRQDPGQGLRLIYYSQIVNDFQKGDIAEGYSVSREKKESFPLTVTSAQKNPTAFYLCASSIKETGSYEQYFGPGTRLTVT.

This rearrangement joins TRBV20-1 to TRBJ2-7; D gene uncertain. The CDR3 covers 11 residues. Germline-derived CDR1 and CDR2 are DFQATT and SNEGSKA (reference sequence). V was cut by 6 bases and J by 3 bases, with 9 bases left in between. CDR3 protein: CSAEKIYEQYF. CDR3 bases: TGCAGTGCGGAAAAGATCTACGAGCAGTACTTC.

The chain joins TRBV4-2 to TRBJ1-4; 8 bases agree with TRBD1. The trim removed 1 base at V and 2 bases at J, leaving 12 bases unmatched. CDR3 length equals 19 residues. Germline V CDR1 and CDR2: LGHNA, YNFKEQ. The CDR3 DNA reads as TGTGCCAGCAGCCAAGGTCCCCAGGGGGCGATGGGTACTAATGAAAAACTGTTTTTT. Translating gives CASSQGPQGAMGTNEKLFF.

This clone has just a few counts. This chain uses TRBV9 with TRBJ2-1, with 9 positions matching TRBD2. CDR1 and CDR2 from the germline V gene are SGDLS and YYNGEE. J was trimmed by 7 bases and V by 2 bases; bases with no gene match: 10. The CDR3 contains 16 residues. CDR3: CASSVRTSVSWNEQFF. CDR3 nucleotides: TGTGCCAGCAGCGTCCGGACTAGCGTGAGCTGGAATGAGCAGTTCTTC.

V gene TRBV9 combines with J gene TRBJ2-4, with D perhaps given as TRBD1 or TRBD2 (9 bases each). The CDR3 contains 14 residues. Looked up from germline, CDR1 is SGDLS and CDR2 is YYNGEE. V was trimmed by 4 bases and J by 8 bases, leaving 16 bases between them. The CDR3 DNA sequence: TGTGCCAGCAGCTCTAGCGGGGACAGGGACATTCAGTACTTC. It specifies CASSSSGDRDIQYF.

This clone was seen a single time. The rearrangement joins TRBV7-6 to TRBJ2-7; the match to TRBD2 covers 7 bases. The J call is in doubt because the DNA end fits TRBJ2-1 better. The CDR3 sequence is 15 residues long. Germline V gene lookup returns CDR1 SGHVS and CDR2 FNYEAQ. CDR3 sequence: CASSLVGGGPNEQFF. In DNA form, the CDR3 reads TGTGCCAGCAGCTTAGTTGGGGGAGGGCCTAATGAGCAGTTCTTC.

J is TRBJ2-1 and V is TRBV19; TRBD2 matches 11 bases. The CDR3 contains 15 residues. The germline CDR1 and CDR2 sequences are LNHDA and SQIVND (reference sequence). V shed 10 bases and J 6 bases; nucleotides not matched to a gene: 11. Here the CDR3 DNA reads TGTGCCACCCGGACTAGCGGGCGTCTGCCCAATGAGCAGTTCTTC. Residues: CATRTSGRLPNEQFF.

This clone was recorded only once. This chain links TRBV18 with TRBJ2-1, with TRBD2 identical over 11 bases. Unmatched junction bases numbered 5, after V lost 3 bases and J lost 7 bases. The CDR3 covers 15 residues. The germline V gene has CDR1 KGHSH and CDR2 LQKENI. The CDR3 DNA reads as TGTGCCAGCTCACCTTTTCGACTAGCGGGGAATGAGCAGTTCTTC. Amino acids: CASSPFRLAGNEQFF.

This clone came up a few times. The genes are TRBV28 and TRBJ1-2; D might be TRBD1 (6 bases). CDR3 length: 15 amino acids. Germline V lookup: CDR1 MDHEN, CDR2 SYDVKM. Between the trimmed V and J ends, which lost 4 bases and 4 bases, there was a span of 16 bases. The CDR3 spells CASSSPGGAPYGYTF. In nucleotides, the CDR3 is TGTGCCAGCAGTTCCCCGGGGGGGGCCCCCTATGGCTACACCTTC.

This chain connects TRBV6-5 to TRBJ2-2; D is unclear. Trimming pared 8 bases from V and 9 bases from J, leaving 22 bases between. The CDR3 sequence is 15 residues long. Germline CDR1 MNHEY, CDR2 SVGAGI. CDR3 nucleotide sequence: TGTGCCAGCGGGCAGTACAATATTGTGCCTAGGGAGCTGTTTTTT. Amino acids: CASGQYNIVPRELFF.

The V gene is TRBV5-1, the J gene TRBJ2-1; the D gene is possibly TRBD1 (6 bases). The CDR3 covers 14 residues. V was shortened by 2 bases and J by 2 bases, with 8 bases between the two germline ends. In germline, CDR1 is SGHRS, CDR2 YFSETQ. The CDR3 DNA reads as TGCGCCAGCAGCTTTTCAGGGGCCTACAATGAGCAGTTCTTC. It is translated as CASSFSGAYNEQFF.

The rearrangement links TRBV13 to TRBJ2-7; D is ambiguous. Germline assignment: CDR1 PRHDT and CDR2 FYEKMQ (reference sequence). The CDR3 is 15 amino acids. Trimming left V 5 bases short and J 1 base short, with 15 bases between. The CDR3 DNA reads as TGTGCCAGCAGCCGACGCCGTACCGATTCCTACGAGCAGTACTTC. It is translated as CASSRRRTDSYEQYF.

The rearrangement links TRBV3-1 (or the pseudogene TRBV3-2) to TRBJ2-7; maybe TRBD2 (6 bases). The CDR3 totals 14 residues. Germline lookup yields CDR1 LGHDT and CDR2 YNNKEL (reference sequence). Trimming removed 6 bases at V and 5 bases at J, with 17 bases between. The CDR3 DNA sequence: TGTGCCAGCAGTAAGCCCGGGAGTCTCAACGAGCAGTACTTC. Its translation is CASSKPGSLNEQYF.

The chain employs TRBV19 and TRBJ2-3; 10 nucleotides match TRBD1. Germline assignment: CDR1 LNHDA and CDR2 SQIVND (reference sequence). CDR3 length: 16 residues. J gave up 5 bases and V 3 bases, and 8 bases lay outside the gene matches. The CDR3, as DNA: TGTGCCAGTAGTATGGTGGGACAGGGGATACAAGATACGCAGTATTTT. It yields the protein CASSMVGQGIQDTQYF.

This clone occurred once. The chain employs TRBV2 and TRBJ1-5; D is perhaps TRBD1 (5 bases). This CDR3 has 14 amino acids. Per the germline V gene, CDR1 is SNHLY and CDR2 is FYNNEI. The V and J ends lost 5 bases and 0 bases respectively, with 8 bases between them. CDR3 in amino acids: CASSPTVSNQPQHF. Written as DNA, the CDR3 is TGTGCCAGCAGTCCGACAGTTAGCAATCAGCCCCAGCATTTT. Full variable domain (remainder filled in from reference TRBV2 and TRBJ1-5): EPEVTQTPSHQVTQMGQEVILRCVPISNHLYFYWYRQILGQKVEFLVSFYNNEISEKSEIFDDQFSVERPDGSNFTLKIRSTKLEDSAMYFCASSPTVSNQPQHFGDGTRLSIL.

The chain employs TRBV6-1 and TRBJ2-5; no clear D. Per germline, CDR1 MNHNS and CDR2 SASEGT. Trimming pared 2 bases from V and 5 bases from J, leaving 6 bases between. The CDR3 contains 12 residues. The CDR3, as DNA: TGTGCCAGCAGTGAAATTGGGGAGACCCAGTACTTC. This gives the protein CASSEIGETQYF.

This clone has just a few counts. V usage is TRBV3-1 (or the pseudogene TRBV3-2) and J usage is TRBJ2-2; 7 bases match TRBD2. V was pared by 1 base and J by 5 bases, with 4 bases of the junction left unmatched. Germline V gives CDR1 LGHDT, CDR2 YNNKEL (reference sequence). The CDR3 is 15 residues long. The CDR3 coding sequence is TGTGCCAGCAGCCAAGGGCTAGCGGTTACCGGGGAGCTGTTTTTT. Translated: CASSQGLAVTGELFF.

The V gene is TRBV18, the J gene TRBJ2-1; D is perhaps TRBD2 (5 bases). The CDR3 spans 19 residues. The V end was cut by 3 bases, the J end by 4 bases, with 25 bases between. Germline V gene data show CDR1 as KGHSH and CDR2 as LQKENI. CDR3 region: CASSPAGYTSRFLYNEQFF. For the CDR3, the DNA is TGTGCCAGCTCACCGGCGGGTTACACCTCCCGTTTTCTATACAATGAGCAGTTCTTC.

V gene TRBV10-3 combines with J gene TRBJ2-1; D unresolved. The CDR3 spans 12 residues. V dropped 3 bases and J dropped 12 bases, with 12 bases sitting between them. Germline loops: CDR1 ENHRY, CDR2 SYGVKD. As DNA, the CDR3 is TGTGCCATCAGTGATTACCGTGCCCCGCAGTTCTTC. Amino acid sequence: CAISDYRAPQFF.

The chain recombines TRBV6-5 with TRBJ2-7; a weak D match, TRBD2 (6 bases). V lost 7 bases, J lost 3 bases, and 10 bases lay in between. This CDR3 contains 12 residues. Germline CDR1 is MNHEY and CDR2 is SVGAGI. CDR3 sequence reads: CASTVGGYEQYF. The CDR3 region has the DNA TGTGCCAGCACCGTGGGGGGCTACGAGCAGTACTTC.

V gene TRBV7-6 combines with J gene TRBJ1-5; maybe TRBD1 (6 bases). This CDR3 comprises 15 residues. Germline CDR1 SGHVS, CDR2 FNYEAQ. The germline V and J ends were trimmed by 1 base and 6 bases, with 13 bases remaining between them. The CDR3 loop is CASSLEVGGGQPQHF. CDR3 bases: TGTGCCAGCAGCTTAGAGGTGGGGGGCGGTCAGCCCCAGCATTTT. Full variable domain (missing parts from reference TRBV7-6 and TRBJ1-5): GAGVSQSPRYKVTKRGQDVALRCDPISGHVSLYWYRQALGQGPEFLTYFNYEAQQDKSGLPNDRFSAERPEGSISTLTIQRTEQRDSAMYRCASSLEVGGGQPQHFGDGTRLSIL.

The chain carries TRBV6-6 and TRBJ2-3; a weak D match, TRBD2 (5 bases). The CDR3 extends over 15 amino acids. Germline CDR1 reads MNHNY; CDR2 reads SVGAGI (reference sequence). V gave up 4 bases and J gave up 1 base, with 12 bases separating them. As DNA, the CDR3 is TGTGCCAGCAGTTCCCCGGGTAGCGGCACAGATACGCAGTATTTT. Translated: CASSSPGSGTDTQYF.

V usage is TRBV5-1 and J usage is TRBJ2-5, with D possibly TRBD2 on 5 matching bases. V lost 1 base and J 7 bases, leaving 14 bases between the germline ends. Germline CDR1 SGHRS, CDR2 YFSETQ. The CDR3 is made up of 14 amino acids. The CDR3 bases are TGCGCCAGCAGCTTGCGACTGACAAGCGGGACCCAGTACTTC. It is translated as CASSLRLTSGTQYF.

V is TRBV11-2 and J is TRBJ2-5; TRBD1 is a possible D gene (7 bases). V lost 5 bases, J lost 5 bases, and 9 bases lay in between. Germline loops: CDR1 SGHAT, CDR2 FQNNGV. The CDR3 length is 12 residues. Written as DNA, the CDR3 is TGTGCCAGCAGCGCAGGGGGGGAGACCCAGTACTTC. Translated: CASSAGGETQYF.

The chain uses TRBV5-1 and TRBJ1-1, with a weak D call TRBD1 (6 bases). With 7 bases removed from V and 5 bases from J, the gap between germline ends came to 15 bases. CDR3 length: 13 residues. The germline V gene has CDR1 SGHRS and CDR2 YFSETQ. The CDR3, as DNA: TGCGCCAGCGAGAAGCAGGGGTGGACTGAAGCTTTCTTT. It is translated as CASEKQGWTEAFF.